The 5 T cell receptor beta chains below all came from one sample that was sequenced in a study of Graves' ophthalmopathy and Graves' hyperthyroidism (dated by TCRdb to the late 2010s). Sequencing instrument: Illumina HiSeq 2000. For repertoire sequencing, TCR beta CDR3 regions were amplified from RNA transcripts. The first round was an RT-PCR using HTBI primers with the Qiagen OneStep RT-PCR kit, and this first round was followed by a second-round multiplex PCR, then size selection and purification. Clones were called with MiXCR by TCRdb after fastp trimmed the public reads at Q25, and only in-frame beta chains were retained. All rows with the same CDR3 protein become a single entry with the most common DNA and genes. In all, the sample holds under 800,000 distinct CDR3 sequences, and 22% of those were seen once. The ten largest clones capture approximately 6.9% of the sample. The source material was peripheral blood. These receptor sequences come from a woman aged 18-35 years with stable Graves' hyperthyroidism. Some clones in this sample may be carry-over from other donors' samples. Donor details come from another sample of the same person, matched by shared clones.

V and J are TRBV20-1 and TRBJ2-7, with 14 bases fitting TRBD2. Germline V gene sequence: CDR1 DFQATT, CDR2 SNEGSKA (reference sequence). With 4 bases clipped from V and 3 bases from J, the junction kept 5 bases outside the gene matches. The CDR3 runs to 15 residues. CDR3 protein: CSATPGTSGGYEQYF. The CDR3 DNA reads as TGCAGTGCTACTCCCGGGACTAGCGGGGGCTACGAGCAGTACTTC.

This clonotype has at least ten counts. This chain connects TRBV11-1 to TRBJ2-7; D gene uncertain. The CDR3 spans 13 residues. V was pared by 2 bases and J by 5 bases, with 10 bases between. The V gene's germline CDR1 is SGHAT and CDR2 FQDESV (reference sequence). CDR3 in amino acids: CASSLSSAHEQYF. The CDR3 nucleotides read TGTGCCAGCAGCTTATCTTCGGCCCACGAGCAGTACTTC.

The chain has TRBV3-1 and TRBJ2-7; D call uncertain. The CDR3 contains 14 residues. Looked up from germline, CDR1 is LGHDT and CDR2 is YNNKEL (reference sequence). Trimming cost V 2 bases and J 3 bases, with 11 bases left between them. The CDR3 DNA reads TGTGCCAGCAGCCAATCCGGGTTTAACTACGAGCAGTACTTC. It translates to CASSQSGFNYEQYF.

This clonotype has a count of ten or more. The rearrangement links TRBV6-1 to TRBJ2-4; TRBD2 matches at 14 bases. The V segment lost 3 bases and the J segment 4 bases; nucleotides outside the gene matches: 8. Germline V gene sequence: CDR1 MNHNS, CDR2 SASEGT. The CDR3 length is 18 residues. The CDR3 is CASSEGTSGRRGKNIQYF. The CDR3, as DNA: TGTGCCAGCAGTGAGGGGACTAGCGGGAGAAGAGGTAAAAACATTCAGTACTTC.

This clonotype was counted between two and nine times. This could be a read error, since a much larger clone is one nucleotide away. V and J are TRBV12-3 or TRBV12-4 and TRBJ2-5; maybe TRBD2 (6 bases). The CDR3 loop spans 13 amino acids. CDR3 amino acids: CASSLVGGGTQYF. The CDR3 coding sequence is TGTGCCAGCAGCTTAGTGGGGGGAGGGACCCAGTACTTC.